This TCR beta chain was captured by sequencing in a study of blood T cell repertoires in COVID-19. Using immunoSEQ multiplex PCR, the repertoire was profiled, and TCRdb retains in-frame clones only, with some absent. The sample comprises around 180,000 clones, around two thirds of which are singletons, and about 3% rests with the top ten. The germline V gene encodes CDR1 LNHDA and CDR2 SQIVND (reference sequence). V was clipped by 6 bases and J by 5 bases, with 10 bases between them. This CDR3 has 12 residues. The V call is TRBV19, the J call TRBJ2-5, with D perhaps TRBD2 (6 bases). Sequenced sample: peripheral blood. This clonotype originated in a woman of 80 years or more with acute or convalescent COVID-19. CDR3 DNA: TGTGCCAGTAGGAGCGGAGGGGAGACCCAGTACTTC. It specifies CASRSGGETQYF.